Presented here are 24 T cell receptor beta chains from one specimen sequenced in a study of blood T cell repertoires in COVID-19. Using immunoSEQ multiplex PCR, the repertoire was profiled, and TCRdb retains in-frame clones only, with some absent. The table records hundreds of thousands of clones, approximately 91% of them present only once. The sample taken for sequencing was peripheral blood. Source of these receptors: a woman between 50 and 59 years old with COVID-19, enrolled during active disease.

The V and J genes are TRBV3-1 (or the pseudogene TRBV3-2) and TRBJ1-1; possible D gene TRBD1, 5 bases. In germline, CDR1 is LGHDT, CDR2 YNNKEL (reference sequence). The CDR3 is made up of 13 amino acids. V lost 1 base to trimming and J lost 9 bases, with 12 bases between them. The CDR3 DNA follows: TGTGCCAGCAGCCAAGGGCAGGGAAGTCAAGCTTTCTTT. Protein sequence: CASSQGQGSQAFF.

The J gene is TRBJ1-2, the V gene TRBV2, with 11 bases aligning to TRBD1. The ends lost 1 base at V and 7 bases at J; junction bases unmatched: 2. This CDR3 comprises 14 residues. The germline gives CDR1 SNHLY, CDR2 FYNNEI. CDR3 bases: TGTGCCAGCAGTGAAGAGGGACAGGGGGTTGGCTACACCTTC. It is translated as CASSEEGQGVGYTF.

The CDR3 region has the DNA TGCGCCAGCAGTGGGCCGGGACAGGGCCCCAATCAGCCCCAGCATTTT. It codes for CASSGPGQGPNQPQHF. This chain links TRBV10-1 with TRBJ1-5; 9 positions match TRBD1. V was pared by 4 bases and J by 3 bases, with 7 bases of the junction left unmatched. The germline V gene encodes CDR1 WNHNN and CDR2 SYGVQD (reference sequence). The CDR3 contains 16 residues.

The chain couples TRBV2 to TRBJ2-7; 9 nucleotides match TRBD1. The CDR3 contains 15 residues. CDR1 SNHLY and CDR2 FYNNEI come from the germline V gene. V dropped 6 bases and J dropped 4; count of bases not matched to a gene: 10. The CDR3 DNA reads as TGTGCCAGCAGGTTATTCCCGGGACAGGGATACGAGCAGTACTTC. Translating it yields CASRLFPGQGYEQYF. Drawing the rest from reference TRBV2 and TRBJ2-7, the complete variable domain is EPEVTQTPSHQVTQMGQEVILRCVPISNHLYFYWYRQILGQKVEFLVSFYNNEISEKSEIFDDQFSVERPDGSNFTLKIRSTKLEDSAMYFCASRLFPGQGYEQYFGPGTRLTVT.

V is TRBV30 and J is TRBJ2-7; 11 bases fit TRBD2. The germline V gene encodes CDR1 GTSNPN and CDR2 SVGIG (reference sequence). V trimming: 0 bases; J trimming: 5 bases; junction bases outside the gene matches: 15. The CDR3 contains 18 residues. CDR3 residues: CAWSVPVLAGGLRDEQYF. Here the CDR3 DNA reads TGTGCCTGGAGTGTACCGGTTCTAGCGGGGGGCCTAAGGGACGAGCAGTACTTC.

The chain has TRBV7-3 and TRBJ2-3; 10 positions agree with TRBD1. Trimming cost V 4 bases and J 5 bases; bases outside gene matches: 9. Germline values: CDR1 SGHTA, CDR2 FQGTGA. This CDR3 comprises 16 residues. Here the CDR3 reads CASSSLDRGIEDTQYF. The CDR3, as DNA: TGTGCCAGCAGCTCACTGGACAGGGGGATAGAAGATACGCAGTATTTT.

The V call is TRBV24-1, the J call TRBJ2-2; 10 nucleotides agree with TRBD1. V was pared by 9 bases and J by 3 bases, with 3 bases of the junction left unmatched. This CDR3 region has 14 residues. The germline CDR1 and CDR2 sequences are KGHDR and SFDVKD. CDR3: CATRGTGDTGELFF. The CDR3 DNA sequence: TGTGCCACCCGAGGGACAGGGGACACCGGGGAGCTGTTTTTT.

This rearrangement joins TRBV12-3 or TRBV12-4 to TRBJ2-3, with D perhaps TRBD2 (5 bases). The length of the CDR3 is 13 residues. Trimming took 4 bases from V and 3 from J, leaving 8 bases between them. CDR3 loop: CASSSDWTDTQYF. The DNA of the CDR3 is TGTGCCAGCAGTTCGGACTGGACAGATACGCAGTATTTT.

This clone was observed a single time. This chain links TRBV7-6 with TRBJ1-5, with D perhaps matching TRBD1 (5 bases). The germline V gene has CDR1 SGHVS and CDR2 FNYEAQ. There are 15 residues in the CDR3. The V gene lost 5 bases and the J gene lost 4 bases, with 15 bases spanning the gap. For the CDR3, the DNA is TGTGCCAGCAGCCTCAGCTACGGGGGAAATCAGCCCCAGCATTTT. Amino acids: CASSLSYGGNQPQHF.

The rearrangement joins TRBV5-6 to TRBJ1-6; no firm D call. Trimming took 4 bases from V and 11 from J, leaving 22 bases between them. Germline CDR1 reads SGHDT; CDR2 reads YYEEEE. The CDR3 has 16 residues. CDR3 coding DNA: TGTGCCAGCAGCGATATGGGCACGGGAAGGGTGGCACCCCTCCACTTT. Its translation is CASSDMGTGRVAPLHF. The full variable domain, rest sourced from reference TRBV5-6 and TRBJ1-6, is DAGVTQSPTHLIKTRGQQVTLRCSPKSGHDTVSWYQQALGQGPQFIFQYYEEEERQRGNFPDRFSGHQFPNYSSELNVNALLLGDSALYLCASSDMGTGRVAPLHFGNGTRLTVT.

A single count supports this clone. The J gene is TRBJ2-6, the V gene TRBV5-1; D perhaps matches TRBD1 (6 bases). V lost 0 bases and J 1 base, leaving 14 bases between the germline ends. The CDR3 has 18 amino acids. Germline V gene sequence: CDR1 SGHRS, CDR2 YFSETQ. CDR3 in amino acids: CASSLATPTGSGANVLTF. CDR3 DNA sequence: TGCGCCAGCAGCTTGGCAACCCCCACAGGGTCTGGGGCCAACGTCCTGACTTTC.

The rearrangement links TRBV5-5 to TRBJ1-2; TRBD1 matches at 10 bases. CDR1 is SGHKS and CDR2 is YYEKEE in the germline V gene (reference sequence). The CDR3 is 15 amino acids. Trimming removed 6 bases from V and 6 bases from J; junction bases left unmatched: 11. The CDR3 DNA follows: TGTGCCAGCATTCCCACCGGGACAGGGGTTGATGGCTACACCTTC. This sequence encodes CASIPTGTGVDGYTF.

The chain couples TRBV27 to TRBJ1-5; TRBD1 might be the D (5 bases). Germline V lookup: CDR1 MNHEY, CDR2 SMNVEV (reference sequence). This CDR3 contains 14 residues. Between the trimmed V and J ends, which lost 3 bases and 3 bases, there was a span of 9 bases. The CDR3 DNA reads TGTGCCAGCAGTTTGGGGCAGTTCAATCAGCCCCAGCATTTT. Translating it yields CASSLGQFNQPQHF.

Comment on this clone: At the DNA level, this CDR3 is encoded by other sequences in the same sample as well. V gene TRBV5-1 combines with J gene TRBJ1-1; 11 nucleotides agree with TRBD1. Losses at the gene ends were 4 bases for V and 4 bases for J; bases not matched to a gene: 3. The CDR3 length is 14 residues. Looked up from germline, CDR1 is SGHRS and CDR2 is YFSETQ. Written as DNA, the CDR3 is TGCGCCAGCAGCCCGGGGACAGGGGGCACTGAAGCTTTCTTT. Its protein is CASSPGTGGTEAFF.

The chain links TRBV6-5 to TRBJ2-7; tentatively, D is TRBD1 (5 bases). There are 12 residues in the CDR3. Germline CDR1 reads MNHEY; CDR2 reads SVGAGI. Between the trimmed V and J ends, which lost 10 bases and 3 bases, there was a span of 13 bases. The CDR3 DNA reads as TGTGCCACCTCGGACACCTTCTACGAGCAGTACTTC. It specifies CATSDTFYEQYF.

J is TRBJ1-6 and V is TRBV30, with D unclear. Deletions cut 0 bases from V and 2 bases from J, with 8 bases between. CDR3 length equals 15 residues. Germline CDR1 GTSNPN, CDR2 SVGIG (reference sequence). CDR3 sequence reads: CAWSVSVTYNSPLHF. The CDR3 coding sequence is TGTGCCTGGAGTGTGTCCGTTACCTATAATTCACCCCTCCACTTT. Combining the CDR3 with reference TRBV30 and TRBJ1-6 gives the whole variable domain SQTIHQWPATLVQPVGSPLSLECTVEGTSNPNLYWYRQAAGRGLQLLFYSVGIGQISSEVPQNLSASRPQDRQFILSSKKLLLSDSGFYLCAWSVSVTYNSPLHFGNGTRLTVT.

V is TRBV19 and J is TRBJ2-1; no clear D. The germline V and J ends were trimmed by 1 base and 7 bases, with 2 bases remaining between them. CDR3 length equals 11 residues. The germline CDR1 and CDR2 sequences are LNHDA and SQIVND (reference sequence). For the CDR3, the DNA is TGTGCCAGTAGTATAGCTAATGAGCAGTTCTTC. It specifies CASSIANEQFF.

V gene TRBV6-1 combines with J gene TRBJ1-3; D is perhaps TRBD1 (5 bases). This CDR3 is built from 13 residues. Deletions cut 2 bases from V and 16 bases from J, with 18 bases between. Germline V lookup: CDR1 MNHNS, CDR2 SASEGT. The CDR3 is CASSENRDSKVYF. CDR3 DNA sequence: TGTGCCAGCAGTGAAAATAGGGACTCTAAAGTGTATTTT.

This clone was observed a handful of times. This sequence joins TRBV5-1 and TRBJ1-6; TRBD1 aligns across 7 bases. Germline lookup yields CDR1 SGHRS and CDR2 YFSETQ. The junction had 7 bases not matched to a gene; V was cut back by 4 bases and J by 6 bases. The length of the CDR3 is 15 residues. The CDR3 loop is CASSPGGRGNSPLHF. CDR3 sequence (DNA): TGCGCCAGCAGCCCAGGGGGAAGGGGTAATTCACCCCTCCACTTT.

Here the CDR3 DNA reads TGTGCCAGCAGCCTTAATAGCGGGGGGGCCAACGAGCAGTACTTC. It translates to CASSLNSGGANEQYF. The rearrangement links TRBV7-9 to TRBJ2-7, with 11 bases aligning to TRBD2. This CDR3 region has 15 residues. V was pared by 5 bases and J by 5 bases, with 8 bases of the junction left unmatched. CDR1 is SEHNR, CDR2 FQNEAQ, per germline (reference sequence).

The rearrangement uses TRBV13 and TRBJ2-3, with TRBD2 matching 13 bases. This CDR3 comprises 18 residues. Germline V gene data show CDR1 as PRHDT and CDR2 as FYEKMQ (reference sequence). With 0 bases clipped from V and 6 bases from J, the junction kept 9 bases outside the gene matches. The CDR3 loop is CASSLGQTSGGRSDTQYF. CDR3 DNA: TGTGCCAGCAGCTTAGGACAGACTAGCGGGGGGCGGTCTGATACGCAGTATTTT.

The rearrangement joins TRBV6-5 to TRBJ2-3, with TRBD1 as a possible D gene (6 bases). Germline V gene lookup returns CDR1 MNHEY and CDR2 SVGAGI. The germline V and J ends were trimmed by 6 bases and 0 bases, with 7 bases remaining between them. The CDR3 spans 13 residues. CDR3 coding DNA: TGTGCCAGCAGGGACAGCAGCACAGATACGCAGTATTTT. Its protein is CASRDSSTDTQYF.

V is TRBV4-1 and J is TRBJ1-2; D is undetermined. V lost 1 base, J lost 2 bases, and 11 bases lay in between. The CDR3 has 15 amino acids. Germline assignment: CDR1 MGHRA and CDR2 YSYEKL. CDR3 bases: TGCGCCAGCAGCCAAGTTATATCCGGGAACTATGGCTACACCTTC. It is translated as CASSQVISGNYGYTF.

This rearrangement joins TRBV30 to TRBJ1-2, with 7 bases fitting TRBD1. CDR3 length: 12 residues. V shed 2 bases and J 8 bases; nucleotides not matched to a gene: 5. The germline gives CDR1 GTSNPN, CDR2 SVGIG (reference sequence). CDR3 DNA sequence: TGTGCCTGGAGTTTTACAGGGGAAGGCTACACCTTC. This gives the protein CAWSFTGEGYTF. The complete variable domain, with remaining parts taken from reference TRBV30 and TRBJ1-2, reads SQTIHQWPATLVQPVGSPLSLECTVEGTSNPNLYWYRQAAGRGLQLLFYSVGIGQISSEVPQNLSASRPQDRQFILSSKKLLLSDSGFYLCAWSFTGEGYTFGSGTRLTVV.